Listed below are T cell receptor beta chains from one sample, sequenced in a study of cytomegalovirus exposure and HLA in healthy donors. TCRdb's table, derived via immunoSEQ multiplex PCR, lists solely in-frame clones and lacks some. This table holds about 180,000 clones, 70% to 80% found once. The sample taken for sequencing was PBMCs. The receptors derive from a man between 18 and 35 years old in good health and CMV-seronegative. Each CDR3 is given with its conserved first and last residue. Each record gives: D gene, CDR3 length, V gene, clone size, J gene, CDR3 DNA, CDR3 protein. The D gene is left open where the match is weak. Part of the rows lack a size; the others show once, few, many or a class for expanded clones.

D: NA
length: 15
V: TRBV2
size: NA
J: TRBJ2-5
DNA: TGTGCCAGCAGTGATGGGGTGCGAGGGAGAGAGACCCAGTACTTC
CDR3: CASSDGVRGRETQYF

D: TRBD2
length: 17
V: TRBV4-2
size: NA
J: TRBJ2-4
DNA: TGTGCCAGCAGCCAACGCCCCTCGACTAGCGAGGGGGGCATTCAGTACTTC
CDR3: CASSQRPSTSEGGIQYF

D: TRBD1
length: 17
V: TRBV5-1
size: NA
J: TRBJ1-1
DNA: TGCGCCAGCAGCCCCATGACAGGGATCGGTGAGGGGACTGAAGCTTTCTTT
CDR3: CASSPMTGIGEGTEAFF

D: NA
length: 15
V: TRBV6-1
size: NA
J: TRBJ2-5
DNA: TGTGCCAGCAGTGTCTACCGCCAGGGCATCGAGACCCAGTACTTC
CDR3: CASSVYRQGIETQYF

D: NA
length: 14
V: TRBV5-1
size: NA
J: TRBJ1-3
DNA: TGCGCCAGCAGCCCAGGCGCCCAAAGTAACACCATATATTTT
CDR3: CASSPGAQSNTIYF

D: TRBD2
length: 15
V: TRBV7-9
size: NA
J: TRBJ2-5
DNA: TGTGCCAGCAGCTTACTCACTAGCGAAAAAGAGACCCAGTACTTC
CDR3: CASSLLTSEKETQYF

D: NA
length: 13
V: TRBV11-2
size: NA
J: TRBJ1-1
DNA: TGTGCCAGCAGCTTGGGGGGGAACACTGAAGCTTTCTTT
CDR3: CASSLGGNTEAFF

D: TRBD2
length: 20
V: TRBV6-1
size: NA
J: TRBJ2-3
DNA: TGTGCCAGCAGTGAAGGTACGTTGCTAGCGGGAGGCGGAAACACAGATACGCAGTATTTT
CDR3: CASSEGTLLAGGGNTDTQYF

D: TRBD1
length: 16
V: TRBV19
size: NA
J: TRBJ1-1
DNA: TGTGCCAGTAGAGACAGGGGAGGAAGGATGAACACTGAAGCTTTCTTT
CDR3: CASRDRGGRMNTEAFF

D: TRBD2
length: 14
V: TRBV25-1
size: NA
J: TRBJ2-1
DNA: TGTGCCAGCAGTGACCTAGCGGGTGACAATGAGCAGTTCTTC
CDR3: CASSDLAGDNEQFF

D: NA
length: 15
V: TRBV7-9
size: once
J: TRBJ1-4
DNA: TGTGCCAGCAGCTTAGGGCAGGGAACTAATGAAAAACTGTTTTTT
CDR3: CASSLGQGTNEKLFF

D: TRBD1
length: 13
V: TRBV19
size: NA
J: TRBJ2-1
DNA: TGTGCCAGTAGGGACAGGGGTAAGGGTGAGCAGTTCTTC
CDR3: CASRDRGKGEQFF

D: TRBD1
length: 14
V: TRBV19
size: NA
J: TRBJ1-3
DNA: TGTGCCAGTACCCAGGACAGGGCTGGAAACACCATATATTTT
CDR3: CASTQDRAGNTIYF

D: NA
length: 13
V: TRBV11-3
size: NA
J: TRBJ1-1
DNA: TGTGCCAGCAGCTTATCGGGGAACACTGAAGCTTTCTTT
CDR3: CASSLSGNTEAFF

D: NA
length: 15
V: TRBV5-1
size: once
J: TRBJ2-7
DNA: TGCGCCAGCAGCGCACGGAGAGTCAATTCCTACGAGCAGTACTTC
CDR3: CASSARRVNSYEQYF

D: NA
length: 16
V: TRBV11-2
size: NA
J: TRBJ2-7
DNA: TGTGCCAGCAGCTTATTAGAGTATGGCAGGGCATCCGAGCAGTACTTC
CDR3: CASSLLEYGRASEQYF

D: NA
length: 17
V: TRBV10-3
size: NA
J: TRBJ1-2
DNA: TGTGCCATCAGTGAGTCGCCGGACAGCAGGGTGGGCTATGGCTACACCTTC
CDR3: CAISESPDSRVGYGYTF

D: TRBD1
length: 17
V: TRBV18
size: NA
J: TRBJ2-7
DNA: TGTGCCAGCTCACCTGTAACGGGACAGGCGATTCCCTACGAGCAGTACTTC
CDR3: CASSPVTGQAIPYEQYF

D: TRBD2
length: 19
V: TRBV6-4
size: NA
J: TRBJ2-1
DNA: TGTGCCAGCAGTGCCACCGGGACTAGCTTCTCCAGACCCTACAATGAGCAGTTCTTC
CDR3: CASSATGTSFSRPYNEQFF

D: NA
length: 15
V: TRBV19
size: many
J: TRBJ1-1
DNA: TGTGCCAGTAGTCCCCCAGGGGAGGGGTTCACTGAAGCTTTCTTT
CDR3: CASSPPGEGFTEAFF

D: NA
length: 14
V: TRBV27
size: few
J: TRBJ2-1
DNA: TGTGCCAGCAGTTTAGTGAGCTCCTACAATGAGCAGTTCTTC
CDR3: CASSLVSSYNEQFF

D: NA
length: 15
V: TRBV10-3
size: NA
J: TRBJ2-7
DNA: TGTGCCATCAGTGGATCTCCCCTAGCGACCTACGAGCAGTACTTC
CDR3: CAISGSPLATYEQYF

D: TRBD2
length: 16
V: TRBV7-9
size: NA
J: TRBJ2-3
DNA: TGTGCCAGCAGCAGACTAGCGGGAGGATTCACAGATACGCAGTATTTT
CDR3: CASSRLAGGFTDTQYF

D: TRBD2
length: 15
V: TRBV5-4
size: NA
J: TRBJ2-3
DNA: TGTGCCAGCCGTCACCGGGGGGGAAACACAGATACGCAGTATTTT
CDR3: CASRHRGGNTDTQYF

D: NA
length: 13
V: TRBV13
size: NA
J: TRBJ2-7
DNA: TGTGCCAGCAGCTTAGGGGTCGGTTTCGAGCAGTACTTC
CDR3: CASSLGVGFEQYF

D: TRBD1
length: 15
V: TRBV7-2
size: NA
J: TRBJ2-7
DNA: TGTGCCAGCAGCTCGGGACAGCCAGGGGCCCACGAGCAGTACTTC
CDR3: CASSSGQPGAHEQYF

D: TRBD2
length: 15
V: TRBV5-1
size: NA
J: TRBJ2-1
DNA: TGCGCCAGCAGCTCCGGGACTAGCGCCTCCAATGAGCAGTTCTTC
CDR3: CASSSGTSASNEQFF

D: NA
length: 13
V: TRBV6-4
size: NA
J: TRBJ2-3
DNA: TGTGCCAGCAGTGACTCGGAGGCCGATACGCAGTATTTT
CDR3: CASSDSEADTQYF

D: TRBD1
length: 15
V: TRBV19
size: NA
J: TRBJ1-1
DNA: TGTGCCAGTAGTATCCCCGGGCAGGGGGGCACTGAAGCTTTCTTT
CDR3: CASSIPGQGGTEAFF

D: NA
length: 16
V: TRBV19
size: NA
J: TRBJ1-5
DNA: TGTGCCAGTAGCCAATTTGCTCGGGGGAGCAATCAGCCCCAGCATTTT
CDR3: CASSQFARGSNQPQHF

D: NA
length: 13
V: TRBV5-4
size: NA
J: TRBJ2-5
DNA: TGTGCCAGCAGTAAGACAGGTCAAGAGACCCAGTACTTC
CDR3: CASSKTGQETQYF

D: NA
length: 15
V: TRBV9
size: NA
J: TRBJ2-3
DNA: TGTGCCAGCAGCGTACTAGAAGGGGGCACAGATACGCAGTATTTT
CDR3: CASSVLEGGTDTQYF

D: NA
length: 14
V: TRBV7-4
size: NA
J: TRBJ1-1
DNA: TGTGCCAGCACCCGTGGTAGAACGAACACTGAAGCTTTCTTT
CDR3: CASTRGRTNTEAFF

D: NA
length: 12
V: TRBV11-2
size: NA
J: TRBJ2-7
DNA: TGTGCCAGCAGCTTAGGTTTGAGAACCCAGTACTTC
CDR3: CASSLGLRTQYF

D: TRBD2
length: 17
V: TRBV9
size: once
J: TRBJ2-2
DNA: TGTGCCAGCAGCGTCAGCATAAGCGGGGGGGGAGATGGTGAGCTGTTTTTT
CDR3: CASSVSISGGGDGELFF

D: TRBD2
length: 16
V: TRBV7-9
size: few
J: TRBJ2-5
DNA: TGTGCCAGCAGCAGATGGACTAGCGGGAGGAGCGAGACCCAGTACTTC
CDR3: CASSRWTSGRSETQYF

D: TRBD1
length: 12
V: TRBV13
size: NA
J: TRBJ1-1
DNA: TGTGCCAGCAGCCTCGGGACAGGGGAAGCTTTCTTT
CDR3: CASSLGTGEAFF

D: TRBD1
length: 14
V: TRBV6-5
size: NA
J: TRBJ1-2
DNA: TGTGCCAGCAGTTACTCGGGACAGGGGAAGGGCTACACCTTC
CDR3: CASSYSGQGKGYTF

D: NA
length: 15
V: TRBV30
size: NA
J: TRBJ2-1
DNA: TGTGCCTGGGGGGGGATTCGGGGTCCCTATAATGAGCAGTTCTTC
CDR3: CAWGGIRGPYNEQFF

D: NA
length: 15
V: TRBV6-1
size: few
J: TRBJ1-5
DNA: TGTGCCAGCAGTGAATCTCGGGGTAGCAATCAGCCCCAGCATTTT
CDR3: CASSESRGSNQPQHF

D: NA
length: 16
V: TRBV4-1
size: few
J: TRBJ2-2
DNA: TGCGCCAGCAGCCAAGGGGGCGCAATGGGATCCGGGGAGCTGTTTTTT
CDR3: CASSQGGAMGSGELFF

D: NA
length: 12
V: TRBV30
size: NA
J: TRBJ1-1
DNA: TGTGCCTGGAGTGTACTTATCACTGAAGCTTTCTTT
CDR3: CAWSVLITEAFF

D: NA
length: 16
V: TRBV19
size: NA
J: TRBJ2-6
DNA: TGTGCCAGTAGTAGACGACACAACTCTGGGGCCAACGTCCTGACTTTC
CDR3: CASSRRHNSGANVLTF